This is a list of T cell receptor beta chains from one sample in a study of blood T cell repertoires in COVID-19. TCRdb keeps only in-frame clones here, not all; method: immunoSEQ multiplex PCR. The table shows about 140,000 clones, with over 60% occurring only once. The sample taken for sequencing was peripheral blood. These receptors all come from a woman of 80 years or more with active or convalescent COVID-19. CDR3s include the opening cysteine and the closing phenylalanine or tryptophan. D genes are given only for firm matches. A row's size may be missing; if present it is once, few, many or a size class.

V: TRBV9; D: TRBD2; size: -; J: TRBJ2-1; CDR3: CASSVGPAGGSNEQFF; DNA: TGTGCCAGCAGCGTAGGTCCAGCGGGGGGGTCTAATGAGCAGTTCTTC
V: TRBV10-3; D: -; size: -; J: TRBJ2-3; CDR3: CAIPGRDTDTQYF; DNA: TGTGCCATACCGGGAAGGGACACAGATACGCAGTATTTT
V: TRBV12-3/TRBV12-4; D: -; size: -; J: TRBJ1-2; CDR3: CASSSGGQHGYTF; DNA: TGTGCCAGCAGTTCGGGAGGGCAACATGGCTACACCTTC
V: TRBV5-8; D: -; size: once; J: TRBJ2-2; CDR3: CASRGGQTNTGELFF; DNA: TGTGCCAGCAGGGGGGGACAGACGAACACCGGGGAGCTGTTTTTT
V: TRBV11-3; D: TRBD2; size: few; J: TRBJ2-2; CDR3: CASSPTPAGGPGELFF; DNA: TGTGCCAGCAGCCCCACACCAGCGGGGGGGCCCGGGGAGCTGTTTTTT
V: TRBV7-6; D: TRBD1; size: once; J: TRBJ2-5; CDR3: CASTTGTAQETQYF; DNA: TGTGCCAGCACCACCGGGACAGCTCAAGAGACCCAGTACTTC
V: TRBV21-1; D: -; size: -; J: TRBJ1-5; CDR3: CASSSIFRNQPQHF; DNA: TGTGCCAGCAGCAGTATATTTCGCAATCAGCCCCAGCATTTT
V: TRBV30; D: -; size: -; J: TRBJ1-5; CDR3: CAWSVGGSGNQPQHF; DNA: TGTGCCTGGAGTGTCGGGGGAAGCGGGAATCAGCCCCAGCATTTT
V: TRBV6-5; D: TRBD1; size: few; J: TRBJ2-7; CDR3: CASSQTGQGSYEQYF; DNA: TGTGCCAGCAGTCAGACGGGACAGGGATCCTACGAGCAGTACTTC
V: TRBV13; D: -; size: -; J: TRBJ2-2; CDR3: CASSSLARTGELFF; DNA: TGTGCCAGCAGCTCCCTAGCTAGAACCGGGGAGCTGTTTTTT
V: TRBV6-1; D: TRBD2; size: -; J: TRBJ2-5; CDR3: CASSDAGGETQYF; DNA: TGTGCCAGCAGTGATGCGGGGGGGGAGACCCAGTACTTC
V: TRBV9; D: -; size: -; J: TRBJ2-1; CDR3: CASSVGTGGYSLYNEQFF; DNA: TGTGCCAGCAGCGTAGGTACTGGCGGTTATAGTTTATACAATGAGCAGTTCTTC
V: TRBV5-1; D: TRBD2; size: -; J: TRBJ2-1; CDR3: CASSLVTSGGFYNEQFF; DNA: TGCGCCAGCAGCTTGGTAACTAGCGGGGGGTTTTACAATGAGCAGTTCTTC
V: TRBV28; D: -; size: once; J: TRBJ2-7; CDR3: CASSTPGLARSYEQYF; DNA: TGTGCCAGCAGTACCCCCGGGCTAGCGCGTTCCTACGAGCAGTACTTC
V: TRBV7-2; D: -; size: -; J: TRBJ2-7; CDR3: CASTVATSPTYEQYF; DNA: TGTGCCAGCACCGTCGCGACTAGTCCCACCTACGAGCAGTACTTC
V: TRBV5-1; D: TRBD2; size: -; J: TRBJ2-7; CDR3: CASSLGGGYYEQYF; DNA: TGCGCCAGCAGCTTGGGGGGGGGTTACTACGAGCAGTACTTC
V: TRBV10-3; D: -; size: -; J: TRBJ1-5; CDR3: CAISLQGGNQPQHF; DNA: TGTGCCATCAGTCTCCAGGGTGGCAATCAGCCCCAGCATTTT
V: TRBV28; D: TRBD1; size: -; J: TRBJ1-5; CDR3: CASSSRQGPYQPQHF; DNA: TGTGCCAGCAGTTCAAGACAGGGGCCATATCAGCCCCAGCATTTT
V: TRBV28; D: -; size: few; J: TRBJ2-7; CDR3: CASSLVQGNTYEQYF; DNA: TGTGCCAGCAGTTTAGTTCAGGGTAATACCTACGAGCAGTACTTC
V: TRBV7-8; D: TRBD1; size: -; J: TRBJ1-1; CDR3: CASSWNVRTGTEAFF; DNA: TGTGCCAGCAGCTGGAACGTTAGGACAGGGACTGAAGCTTTCTTT
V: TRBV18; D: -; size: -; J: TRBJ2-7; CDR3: CASSPRIPRVEEQYF; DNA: TGTGCCAGCTCACCGAGGATCCCCCGGGTAGAGGAGCAGTACTTC
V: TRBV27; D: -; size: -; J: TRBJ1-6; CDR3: CASKEFRNSPLHF; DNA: TGTGCCAGCAAAGAATTCAGGAATTCACCCCTCCACTTT
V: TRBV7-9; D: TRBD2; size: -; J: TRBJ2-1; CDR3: CASSQNLRTSGGIVGEQFF; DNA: TGTGCCAGCAGCCAGAACCTTCGGACTAGCGGGGGTATTGTGGGTGAGCAGTTCTTC
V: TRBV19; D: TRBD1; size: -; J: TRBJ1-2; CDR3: CASSVGGLQYGYTF; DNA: TGTGCCAGTAGTGTAGGGGGCCTTCAATATGGCTACACCTTC
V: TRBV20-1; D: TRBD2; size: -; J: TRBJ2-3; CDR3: CSASAGLAGGPADTQYF; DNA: TGCAGTGCTAGTGCGGGACTAGCGGGGGGGCCTGCAGATACGCAGTATTTT
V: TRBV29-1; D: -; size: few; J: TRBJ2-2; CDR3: CSVEPVNTGELFF; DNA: TGCAGCGTTGAACCTGTGAACACCGGGGAGCTGTTTTTT
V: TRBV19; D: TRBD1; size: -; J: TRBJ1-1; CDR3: CASWTGGISNTEAFF; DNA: TGTGCCAGCTGGACAGGGGGAATTAGTAACACTGAAGCTTTCTTT
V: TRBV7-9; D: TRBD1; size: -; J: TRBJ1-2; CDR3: CASSGYGTGNGYTF; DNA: TGTGCCAGCAGCGGGTACGGGACAGGGAATGGCTACACCTTC
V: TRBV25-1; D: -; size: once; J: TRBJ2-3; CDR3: CASSDDGRGGTDTQYF; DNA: TGTGCCAGCAGTGATGATGGGCGGGGAGGCACAGATACGCAGTATTTT
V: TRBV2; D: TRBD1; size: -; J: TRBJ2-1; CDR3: CASLTGGNEQFF; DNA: TGTGCCAGCCTAACAGGGGGTAATGAGCAGTTCTTC
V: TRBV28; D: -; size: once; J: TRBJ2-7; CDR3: CASSVTGTSFYEQYF; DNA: TGTGCCAGCAGCGTCACCGGGACAAGCTTCTACGAGCAGTACTTC
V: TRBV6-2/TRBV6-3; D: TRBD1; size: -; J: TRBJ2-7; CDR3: CASSRAGTGPSF; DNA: TGTGCCAGCAGTAGGGCCGGGACAGGCCCTTCCTTC
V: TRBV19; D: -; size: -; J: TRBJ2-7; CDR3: CASSINLAYEQYF; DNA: TGTGCCAGTAGTATTAACCTAGCCTACGAGCAGTACTTC
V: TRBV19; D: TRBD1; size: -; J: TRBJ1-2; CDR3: CASSIEGTGGVDGYTF; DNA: TGTGCCAGTAGTATCGAAGGGACAGGGGGCGTGGATGGCTACACCTTC
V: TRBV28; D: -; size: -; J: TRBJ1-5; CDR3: CASSLNPPRPQHF; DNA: TGTGCCAGCAGTTTAAATCCCCCGCGGCCCCAGCATTTT
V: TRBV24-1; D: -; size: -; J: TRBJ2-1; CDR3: CATSDLEENEQFF; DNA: TGTGCCACCAGTGATTTGGAGGAAAATGAGCAGTTCTTC
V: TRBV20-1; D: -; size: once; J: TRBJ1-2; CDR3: CSASDREGYTF; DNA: TGCAGTGCTAGTGATCGGGAAGGCTACACCTTC
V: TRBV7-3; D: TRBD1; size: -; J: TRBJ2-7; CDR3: CASSRAGTGTYEQYF; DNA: TGTGCCAGCAGCCGAGCCGGGACAGGAACTTACGAGCAGTACTTC
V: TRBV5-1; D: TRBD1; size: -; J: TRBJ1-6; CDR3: CASSLRTGGHSPLHF; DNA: TGCGCCAGCAGCCTCCGGACAGGGGGACATTCACCCCTCCACTTT
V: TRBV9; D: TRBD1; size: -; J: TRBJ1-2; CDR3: CASSVDRPNYGYTF; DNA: TGTGCCAGCAGCGTGGACAGGCCTAACTATGGCTACACCTTC